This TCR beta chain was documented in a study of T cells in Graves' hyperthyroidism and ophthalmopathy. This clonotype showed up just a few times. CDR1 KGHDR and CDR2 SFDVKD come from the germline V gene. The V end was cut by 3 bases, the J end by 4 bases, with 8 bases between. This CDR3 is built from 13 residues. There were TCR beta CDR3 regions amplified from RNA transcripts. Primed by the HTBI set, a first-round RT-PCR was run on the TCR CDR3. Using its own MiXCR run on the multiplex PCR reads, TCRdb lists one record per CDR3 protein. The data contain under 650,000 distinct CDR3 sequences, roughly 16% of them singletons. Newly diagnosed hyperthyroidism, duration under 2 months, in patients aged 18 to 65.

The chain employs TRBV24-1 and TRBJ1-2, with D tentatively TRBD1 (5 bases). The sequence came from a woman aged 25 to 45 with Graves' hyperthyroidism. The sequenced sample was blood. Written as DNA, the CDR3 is TGTGCCACCAGTGATGCAGGGATCTATGGCTACACCTTC. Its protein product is CATSDAGIYGYTF.